This record looks at one T cell receptor (beta chain) sequence and its context. Its specificity is unknown. The V segment lost 3 bases and the J segment 6 bases; nucleotides outside the gene matches: 8. Per the germline V gene, CDR1 is MNHNS and CDR2 is SASEGT. The CDR3 contains 15 residues. Researchers ran the PCR with 60 Vbeta and 13 Jbeta primers. Sequencing was performed with immunoSEQ multiplex PCR; in TCRdb, only in-frame clones are kept and a portion is missing. In all, the sample yields tens of thousands of clones. These data originate in a study of cytomegalovirus exposure and HLA in healthy donors. The study's findings and limits: Overall, approximately 150 TCR beta chains were annotated as cytomegalovirus-associated. Later analysis demonstrated an association between a missense DCLRE1C variant and TCR beta V- and J-gene trimming.

The sequence was collected from a man in his forties in good health and CMV-seropositive. The V and J genes are TRBV6-1 and TRBJ1-5; 7 positions match TRBD1. What was sequenced was PBMCs. CDR3 DNA: TGTGCCAGCAGTGACAGACAGGGTGGTACTCAGCCCCAGCATTTT. Translated, it gives CASSDRQGGTQPQHF.